The clone carrying this T cell receptor (beta chain) was picked up one time. Antigen: not known. Trimming removed 7 bases from V and 7 bases from J; junction bases left unmatched: 9. This CDR3 region has 15 residues. Germline CDR1 MDHEN, CDR2 SYDVKM. The data stem from a study of shared clonotypes between healthy human individuals. Study context: The composition of the donors was a couple of women and three men aged 18 to 49.

Every subset had its genomic DNA shared out evenly among several immunoSEQ plates. Profiled with immunoSEQ multiplex PCR; TCRdb holds only in-frame clones, not every one. The sample records about 1.1 million clones, about 72% being singletons. Study-wide findings and caveats: Clonotype sharing across donors was expected to vary with sequencing depth. Tissues were not sampled, only blood, and their repertoires likely differ.

The chain recombines TRBV28 with TRBJ1-4; 10 bases match TRBD1. The sample consisted of memory CD4+ T cells from PBMCs. Indicated subset: CD45RA-negative fraction. This receptor was obtained from a man younger than 30 in good health. Some clones in this sample may be carry-over from other donors' samples. In nucleotides, the CDR3 is TGTGCCAGCACCACTCGACAGGGGGCCAGTGAAAAACTGTTTTTT. It translates to CASTTRQGASEKLFF.